Below are 5 T cell receptor beta chains sequenced from a single sample in a study of tumor-infiltrating lymphocytes in primary liver carcinoma. Researchers generated TCR beta cDNA from about 460 ng of total RNA, relying on a constant-region primer. TCR beta libraries came from three nested multiplex PCR rounds using slightly modified ARM-PCR. Each of the first two PCR rounds ran about 9 cycles with TRBV1-TRBV30 forward and C-beta reverse primers. TCRdb redid the calling of the multiplex PCR reads with MiXCR, one entry per CDR3 protein. The table records about 50,000 distinct CDR3 sequences, over 75% of them present only once. From unsorted bulk tissue weighing roughly 19-32 mg, DNA and RNA were co-extracted. The specimen sequenced was liver tumor tissue from sampling region 5. Regarding subset: tumor region T5, tumor centre. These receptors all come from a man aged 35 to 55 with primary liver carcinoma and hepatitis B virus infection.

About this clonotype: Its ends do not fully match the called genes, so a read error is possible. The chain employs TRBV6-2 or TRBV6-3 and TRBJ1-1, with D unclear. CDR1 and CDR2 from the germline V gene are MNHEY and SVGEGT. This CDR3 comprises 14 residues. CDR3 sequence: CARSYSTVLIEAFF. For the CDR3, the DNA is TGTGCCAGGAGTTATTCCACAGTGCTCATTGAAGCTTTCTTT.

A word on this clonotype: The conserved final phenylalanine or tryptophan is absent from the CDR3, which likely points to a read error. The CDR3 loop reads CASSLGQGSQETQYL. As DNA, the CDR3 is TGTGCCAGCAGCTTGGGACAGGGATCCCAAGAGACACAGTACCTC. V is TRBV11-2 and J is TRBJ2-5; TRBD1 matches at 9 bases. The length of the CDR3 is 15 residues. The germline V gene has CDR1 SGHAT and CDR2 FQNNGV.

Concerning this clonotype: Here the CDR3 omits its conserved ending phenylalanine or tryptophan, so a read error is the likely source. The chain uses TRBV11-1 and TRBJ2-3, with D maybe TRBD2 (5 bases). Between the trimmed V and J ends, which lost 6 bases and 0 bases, there was a span of 13 bases. The CDR3 is 15 residues long. Germline CDR1 is SGHAT and CDR2 is FQDESV (reference sequence). The CDR3 loop reads CASSLSRESTDTQYY. As DNA, the CDR3 is TGTGCCAGCAGTTTGTCGAGGGAGAGCACAGATACGCAGTATTAC.

Remarks on this clonotype: One end of the junction fails to match germline, which may point to a read error. The CDR3 protein is CSASRGWAMNTEAFF. The DNA for the CDR3 is TGCAGCGCATCGCGGGGGTGGGCTATGAACACCGAAGCTTTCTTT. The chain links TRBV29-1 to TRBJ1-1, with D maybe TRBD1 (5 bases). This CDR3 contains 15 residues. Germline CDR1 reads SQVTM; CDR2 reads ANQGSEA.

As for this clonotype: A read error may account for a junction end that differs from germline. The chain joins TRBV12-3 or TRBV12-4 to TRBJ2-5; D remains ambiguous. This CDR3 region has 13 residues. As DNA, the CDR3 is TGTGGCAGCAGCCGAAGTGAGACAGAGACCCAGTACTTC. It codes for CGSSRSETETQYF.